This T cell receptor beta chain appears in the sequencing data of a study of neurological immune-mediated disorders. This CDR3 contains 14 residues. CDR1 and CDR2 from the germline V gene are MNHEY and SVGAGI. Trimming took 6 bases from V and 2 from J; bases not matched to a gene: 5. TCRdb reprocessed the 5' RACE reads with MiXCR, giving one entry per CDR3 protein. The data show about 66,000 distinct CDR3 sequences, 4.5% seen once. This clonotype was counted ten times or more. Sequencing used PBMCs. This receptor was taken from a man aged 30-40 years with multiple sclerosis. This chain joins TRBV6-5 and TRBJ2-7, with TRBD1 matching over 9 bases. CDR3 bases: TGTGCCAGCAGACCCGGACAGGGGCCCTACGAGCAGTACGTC. Protein product: CASRPGQGPYEQYV.